This T cell receptor (beta chain) was identified during a study of follicular helper T cells after annual influenza vaccination. Whole-study context: After each seasonal flu vaccination, blood came on days 0, 7 and 28.

Broader study findings: Most later recoveries of Day 7 ICOS+CD38+ clones were ICOS-CD38- cTfh.

This clone was observed a few times. Its target is unknown. Produced via immunoSEQ multiplex PCR; TCRdb's table is partial and in-frame only. The sample shows approximately 11,000 clones, 70% to 90% of them seen only once. Time point in this sample: 2015-2016 season, 7 days after influenza vaccination. Before and after seasonal inactivated influenza vaccination, adults gave blood for sorting CD4 subsets for sequencing. Non-naive CD4+CXCR5+PD-1+ cTfh were sorted into ICOS+CD38+ and ICOS-CD38- fractions. The sequence was collected from an adult who received the influenza vaccine. The source was CXCR5+ CD38- circulating T follicular helper cells from blood, collected 7 days after influenza vaccination. The subset: circulating Tfh, non-naive CD4+CXCR5+PD-1+ (ICOS+CD38+ or ICOS-CD38-).

The CDR3 coding sequence is TGCGCCAGCAGCCAAGAGGGACTAGCAACTAGCACAGATACGCAGTATTTT. It codes for CASSQEGLATSTDTQYF. The chain has TRBV4-3 and TRBJ2-3; TRBD2 matches at 9 bases. The CDR3 is made up of 17 amino acids. The V and J ends lost 0 bases and 0 bases, in that order; junction bases with no gene match: 4. Germline-derived CDR1 and CDR2 are LGHNA and YSLEER.